The entry that follows covers one TCR beta chain sequence. Its target is not known. This record belongs to a study of naive and memory T cell subsets. Study-level findings and limits: Over 95% of naive TCR sequences appeared only once, unlike memory subsets. Especially in CD8 cells, naive repertoires contained a few larger clonotypes, possibly CD45RA-re-expressing memory cells.

The CDR3 is 13 amino acids. The V gene lost 6 bases and the J gene lost 1 base, with 11 bases spanning the gap. Germline loops: CDR1 DFQATT, CDR2 SNEGSKA (reference sequence). Two oligonucleotides, mixed equimolar, formed the beta constant-region primer covering TRBC1 and TRBC2. Nested alpha and beta constant-region primers with the SP2 primer drove four PCR rounds on ligated cDNA. TCRdb processed the UMI-ligation and nested PCR reads anew with MiXCR; each CDR3 protein has one entry. The sample yields 98,000 or so distinct CDR3 sequences, over 9% seen once. The sequenced sample consisted of naive CD4+ T cells from blood. This TCR was recovered from a human donor in good health. The rearrangement uses TRBV20-1 and TRBJ2-3, with D possibly TRBD2 on 6 matching bases. The CDR3 sequence is CSAGGLGTDTQYF. DNA for the CDR3: TGCAGTGCGGGAGGTTTGGGCACAGATACGCAGTATTTT.